A single sample is the source of the 30 T cell receptor beta chains below, sequenced in a study of OX40 agonist ivuxolimab in advanced cancers. Assay: immunoSEQ multiplex PCR; the TCRdb copy retains only in-frame clones and omits some. The sample consists of approximately 12,000 clones, around nine tenths of them appearing once. Sequencing used CD4+ or CD8+ T cells sorted from blood, obtained in a trial of the OX40 agonist ivuxolimab. These receptors came from an adult with an advanced solid tumor such as melanoma, head and neck, liver or kidney cancer.

This CDR3 is CASSLGLAALQETQYF. In DNA form, the CDR3 reads TGCGCCAGCAGCTTGGGACTAGCGGCCCTCCAAGAGACCCAGTACTTC. This chain connects TRBV5-1 to TRBJ2-5, with 9 bases that match TRBD2. The V gene's germline CDR1 is SGHRS and CDR2 YFSETQ. The CDR3 consists of 16 residues. The J segment lost 1 base and the V segment lost 0 bases, leaving 4 bases of the junction unmatched.

This rearrangement joins TRBV5-4 to TRBJ2-1; D ambiguous. Germline CDR1 SGHNT, CDR2 YYREEE (reference sequence). Trimming cost V 5 bases and J 1 base, with 13 bases left between them. The length of the CDR3 is 15 residues. Written as DNA, the CDR3 is TGTGCCAGCAGTTCCCGTTTTGGATCCTACAATGAGCAGTTCTTC. Its protein product is CASSSRFGSYNEQFF.

The chain links TRBV4-3 to TRBJ2-3; D is possibly TRBD2 (5 bases). Per germline, CDR1 LGHNA and CDR2 YSLEER. Trimming cost V 0 bases and J 2 bases, with 18 bases left between them. CDR3 size: 18 residues. The CDR3 here is CASSQDSFTRVFTDTQYF. CDR3 bases: TGCGCCAGCAGCCAAGATTCCTTTACTAGAGTCTTCACAGATACGCAGTATTTT.

V is TRBV19 and J is TRBJ1-1; D not resolved. The CDR3 loop spans 13 amino acids. CDR1 and CDR2 (germline): LNHDA, SQIVND (reference sequence). Trimming removed 5 bases at V and 3 bases at J, with 10 bases between. CDR3 loop: CASSSTAYTEAFF. The CDR3 region has the DNA TGTGCCAGTAGTTCCACAGCTTACACTGAAGCTTTCTTT.

The V call is TRBV28, the J call TRBJ2-3, with 10 bases that match TRBD2. Per germline, CDR1 MDHEN and CDR2 SYDVKM. V shed 4 bases and J 2 bases; nucleotides not matched to a gene: 3. The CDR3 covers 15 residues. The CDR3 region has the DNA TGTGCCAGCAGTTGGACTAGCGGTTACACAGATACGCAGTATTTT. Protein product: CASSWTSGYTDTQYF.

V and J are TRBV19 and TRBJ2-7; 7 bases agree with TRBD1. Germline values: CDR1 LNHDA, CDR2 SQIVND (reference sequence). The length of the CDR3 is 12 residues. With 5 bases clipped from V and 6 bases from J, the junction kept 4 bases outside the gene matches. The CDR3 reads CASSLTGFEQYF. CDR3 DNA sequence: TGTGCCAGTAGTCTGACAGGGTTCGAGCAGTACTTC.

V is TRBV28 and J is TRBJ1-2, with D unresolved. CDR3 length: 14 residues. Germline CDR1 reads MDHEN; CDR2 reads SYDVKM. V was trimmed by 3 bases and J by 3 bases, leaving 11 bases between them. The CDR3 DNA follows: TGTGCCAGCAGTTTTCCTAAGGGCGACTATGGCTACACCTTC. Residues: CASSFPKGDYGYTF.

This clone was seen a handful of times. The chain couples TRBV6-1 to TRBJ2-6; D is unresolved. The germline gives CDR1 MNHNS, CDR2 SASEGT. V lost 1 base, J lost 0 bases, and 4 bases lay in between. CDR3 size: 15 residues. CDR3 sequence reads: CASSEEPSGANVLTF. CDR3 in DNA: TGTGCCAGCAGTGAAGAACCCTCTGGGGCCAACGTCCTGACTTTC.

The J gene is TRBJ1-1, the V gene TRBV21-1; TRBD1, the table's D call, was not compared with the DNA. TRBV21-1 is a pseudogene. The CDR3 spans 16 residues. This chain's CDR3 is CASSTAPGHPNTEAFF. The CDR3 nucleotides read TGTGCCAGCAGCACGGCGCCAGGCCATCCTAACACTGAAGCTTTCTTT.

CDR3 in amino acids: CASSQEGLAENTGELFF. The CDR3, as DNA: TGCGCCAGCAGCCAAGAAGGCCTAGCGGAGAACACCGGGGAGCTGTTTTTT. The J gene is TRBJ2-2, the V gene TRBV4-1; the match to TRBD2 covers 7 bases. Germline V gives CDR1 MGHRA, CDR2 YSYEKL. This CDR3 region has 17 residues. V was pared by 0 bases and J by 1 base, with 5 bases of the junction left unmatched.

Here the CDR3 reads CASSETSGRVWETQYF. The CDR3 DNA reads TGTGCCAGCAGCGAGACTAGCGGGAGAGTCTGGGAGACCCAGTACTTC. The chain couples TRBV21-1 to TRBJ2-5; TRBD2 was called by the table and not checked on the DNA. TRBV21-1 is shown as a pseudogene. The CDR3 length is 16 residues.

The chain employs TRBV7-3 and TRBJ2-3; 9 bases match TRBD2. V was clipped by 2 bases and J by 11 bases; unmatched bases: 2. Germline V lookup: CDR1 SGHTA, CDR2 FQGTGA. This CDR3 spans 12 amino acids. The CDR3 loop reads CASSLAGGEQYF. The CDR3, as DNA: TGTGCCAGCAGCTTAGCGGGAGGGGAGCAGTATTTT.

This clone showed up just once. J is TRBJ2-7 and V is TRBV9, with D perhaps assigned TRBD1 or TRBD2 (5 bases each). With 0 bases removed from V and 2 bases from J, the gap between germline ends came to 9 bases. Germline lookup yields CDR1 SGDLS and CDR2 YYNGEE. The CDR3 spans 14 residues. The DNA for the CDR3 is TGTGCCAGCAGCGTAGAACGGGGCCCCTACGAGCAGTACTTC. Translating it yields CASSVERGPYEQYF. The entire variable domain, with the rest obtained from reference TRBV9 and TRBJ2-7, is as follows: DSGVTQTPKHLITATGQRVTLRCSPRSGDLSVYWYQQSLDQGLQFLIQYYNGEERAKGNILERFSAQQFPDLHSELNLSSLELGDSALYFCASSVERGPYEQYFGPGTRLTVT.

The J gene is TRBJ1-5, the V gene TRBV2, with a possible D match to TRBD1 (5 bases). This CDR3 comprises 14 residues. CDR1 is SNHLY and CDR2 is FYNNEI in the germline V gene. The V and J ends lost 5 bases and 4 bases respectively, with 12 bases between them. The CDR3: CASSYAGRNQPQHF. Here the CDR3 DNA reads TGTGCCAGCAGTTACGCGGGACGAAATCAGCCCCAGCATTTT.

CDR3: CASSGPGWKVIGYTF. Here the CDR3 DNA reads TGTGCCAGCAGCGGCCCGGGTTGGAAAGTAATTGGCTACACCTTC. The genes are TRBV9 and TRBJ1-2; unclear D gene. Germline assignment: CDR1 SGDLS and CDR2 YYNGEE. Trimming took 3 bases from V and 7 from J, leaving 19 bases between them. CDR3 length: 15 amino acids.

This chain connects TRBV27 to TRBJ2-7; 7 nucleotides align to TRBD1. Germline CDR1 MNHEY, CDR2 SMNVEV (reference sequence). The length of the CDR3 is 14 residues. V lost 4 bases and J lost 5; bases outside the gene matches: 8. CDR3 loop: CASSSDRGLDEQYF. The CDR3 DNA follows: TGTGCCAGCAGTTCGGATAGGGGGCTTGACGAGCAGTACTTC.

The CDR3 here is CASSGLDYHSGANTGELFF. In DNA, the CDR3 is TGTGCCAGCAGCGGCTTGGACTATCATTCGGGCGCGAACACCGGGGAGCTGTTTTTT. The chain joins TRBV9 to TRBJ2-2; D possibly corresponds to TRBD2 (6 bases). Trimming took 3 bases from V and 0 from J, leaving 21 bases between them. The CDR3 sequence is 19 residues long. The V gene's germline CDR1 is SGDLS and CDR2 YYNGEE.

This sequence joins TRBV28 and TRBJ2-7; no clear D gene. The V gene lost 2 bases and the J gene lost 3 bases, with 11 bases spanning the gap. Germline V lookup: CDR1 MDHEN, CDR2 SYDVKM. The CDR3 covers 14 residues. The CDR3 sequence is CASSLAPGSYEQYF. The CDR3 coding sequence is TGTGCCAGCAGTTTAGCCCCGGGCAGCTACGAGCAGTACTTC.

The chain has TRBV7-8 and TRBJ1-2; D unresolved. Trimming left V 1 base short and J 5 bases short, with 5 bases between. This CDR3 is 12 amino acids long. Germline V gene data show CDR1 as SGHVS and CDR2 as FQNEAQ. The CDR3 region has the DNA TGTGCCAGCAGCTTAGGGGGTTATGGCTACACCTTC. Its translation is CASSLGGYGYTF.

This clone has a single count. The chain employs TRBV7-2 and TRBJ1-1, with D maybe TRBD1 (6 bases). This CDR3 has 13 residues. Germline loops: CDR1 SGHTA, CDR2 FQGNSA. With 3 bases removed from V and 6 bases from J, the gap between germline ends came to 11 bases. The CDR3 region has the DNA TGTGCCAGCAGCTTCTTGACAGGTCCTGAAGCTTTCTTT. Translation gives CASSFLTGPEAFF. Combining the CDR3 with reference TRBV7-2 and TRBJ1-1 gives the whole variable domain GAGVSQSPSNKVTEKGKDVELRCDPISGHTALYWYRQSLGQGLEFLIYFQGNSAPDKSGLPSDRFSAERTGGSVSTLTIQRTQQEDSAVYLCASSFLTGPEAFFGQGTRLTVV.

This chain joins TRBV27 and TRBJ2-7; TRBD2 is a possible D gene (5 bases). The germline V gene has CDR1 MNHEY and CDR2 SMNVEV (reference sequence). This CDR3 spans 15 amino acids. V was trimmed by 2 bases and J by 3 bases, leaving 14 bases between them. This CDR3 is CASSLRAGGYYEQYF. For the CDR3, the DNA is TGTGCCAGCAGTTTAAGGGCAGGAGGATACTACGAGCAGTACTTC.

The V and J genes are TRBV9 and TRBJ2-7; no clear D. The V and J ends lost 4 bases and 2 bases respectively, with 13 bases between them. In germline, CDR1 is SGDLS, CDR2 YYNGEE. The CDR3 consists of 14 residues. CDR3 sequence reads: CASSLTDRTYEQYF. CDR3 DNA: TGTGCCAGCAGCTTAACGGACCGGACCTACGAGCAGTACTTC. Full variable domain (missing parts from reference TRBV9 and TRBJ2-7): DSGVTQTPKHLITATGQRVTLRCSPRSGDLSVYWYQQSLDQGLQFLIQYYNGEERAKGNILERFSAQQFPDLHSELNLSSLELGDSALYFCASSLTDRTYEQYFGPGTRLTVT.

The chain links TRBV11-2 to TRBJ2-1; a weak D match, TRBD2 (5 bases). V lost 5 bases and J 8 bases, leaving 13 bases between the germline ends. CDR1 is SGHAT and CDR2 is FQNNGV in the germline V gene. The CDR3 is 13 residues long. CDR3 DNA: TGTGCCAGCAGCATGTCTAGCTCCCATGAGCAGTTCTTC. Protein sequence: CASSMSSSHEQFF.

CDR3: CASSPWGFSEAFF. CDR3 coding DNA: TGTGCCAGCAGCCCCTGGGGGTTCTCTGAAGCTTTCTTT. This chain links TRBV11-2 with TRBJ1-1, with D possibly being TRBD1 (5 bases). The V end was cut by 5 bases, the J end by 6 bases, with 13 bases between. The CDR3 has 13 amino acids. The germline V gene encodes CDR1 SGHAT and CDR2 FQNNGV. Using reference TRBV11-2 and TRBJ1-1 for the parts outside the CDR3, the full variable domain is EAGVAQSPRYKIIEKRQSVAFWCNPISGHATLYWYQQILGQGPKLLIQFQNNGVVDDSQLPKDRFSAERLKGVDSTLKIQPAKLEDSAVYLCASSPWGFSEAFFGQGTRLTVV.

The rearrangement links TRBV7-2 to TRBJ2-2, with 10 positions matching TRBD2. V dropped 3 bases and J dropped 6; count of bases not matched to a gene: 4. Germline CDR1 SGHTA, CDR2 FQGNSA. This CDR3 region has 15 residues. The CDR3: CASSFSSGSAGELFF. In DNA form, the CDR3 reads TGTGCCAGCAGCTTCTCTAGCGGGAGTGCCGGGGAGCTGTTTTTT. The whole variable domain, remainder taken from reference TRBV7-2 and TRBJ2-2, is GAGVSQSPSNKVTEKGKDVELRCDPISGHTALYWYRQSLGQGLEFLIYFQGNSAPDKSGLPSDRFSAERTGGSVSTLTIQRTQQEDSAVYLCASSFSSGSAGELFFGEGSRLTVL.

V gene TRBV7-9 combines with J gene TRBJ2-2; 14 bases match TRBD2. V shed 4 bases and J 0 bases; nucleotides not matched to a gene: 7. Germline CDR1 SEHNR, CDR2 FQNEAQ (reference sequence). This CDR3 is 19 amino acids long. The CDR3 sequence: CASSSGTSGRVPNTGELFF. The CDR3 nucleotides read TGTGCCAGCAGCTCCGGGACTAGCGGGAGAGTCCCGAACACCGGGGAGCTGTTTTTT.

V is TRBV6-1 and J is TRBJ2-7; D possibly corresponds to TRBD2 (6 bases). The V end lost 2 bases, the J end lost 0 bases, and 14 bases lay between the germline ends. The CDR3 is made up of 16 amino acids. CDR1 is MNHNS, CDR2 SASEGT, per germline. Written as DNA, the CDR3 is TGTGCCAGCAGTGAACATGTTAGCGGTAGCTCCTACGAGCAGTACTTC. It specifies CASSEHVSGSSYEQYF.

The chain is built from TRBV15 and TRBJ1-3; D not certain. In germline, CDR1 is LNHNV, CDR2 YYDKDF (reference sequence). The CDR3 is 13 residues long. In DNA form, the CDR3 reads TGTGCTTCAACTCAGAGCTCTGGAAACACCATATATTTT. Its protein product is CASTQSSGNTIYF.

Turning to this clone: This same CDR3 is encoded by further DNA sequences in the sample. The chain carries TRBV6-5 and TRBJ2-2, with D hard to call. Trimming removed 4 bases at V and 4 bases at J, with 4 bases between. From germline, CDR1 is MNHEY and CDR2 SVGAGI. This CDR3 is 12 amino acids long. Written as DNA, the CDR3 is TGTGCCAGCAGTTTAGGCACCGGGGAGCTGTTTTTT. This encodes CASSLGTGELFF.

The rearrangement uses TRBV28 and TRBJ2-7, with TRBD1 identical over 7 bases. Per germline, CDR1 MDHEN and CDR2 SYDVKM. With 5 bases clipped from V and 4 bases from J, the junction kept 8 bases outside the gene matches. CDR3 length equals 14 residues. The CDR3 DNA reads TGTGCCAGCAGTGTCACAGGGGTGGAATACGAGCAGTACTTC. As protein: CASSVTGVEYEQYF.